These 22 T cell receptor beta chains were all obtained from the same sample, sequenced in a study of regulatory T cells in long-lasting Graves disease. Both iRepertoire HTBI primers and Arm-PCR of CDR3 regions were used to build the TCR beta libraries. TCRdb recomputed calls from the multiplex PCR reads with MiXCR, one row per CDR3 protein. The table lists a few hundred thousand distinct CDR3 sequences, 18% of them singletons. Time point meaning: newly diagnosed GD, antithyroid drugs for less than 3 months. RNA from PBMCs was the source of the TCR library. The sample was also reused in another study, on T cells in Graves' hyperthyroidism and ophthalmopathy.

The sequenced sample was peripheral blood mononuclear cells (PBMCs), obtained at new diagnosis, from a patient treated with antithyroid drugs. The receptors were gathered from a woman in her 30s with Graves disease.

This clonotype was counted between two and nine times. The chain recombines TRBV10-2 with TRBJ2-5; no clear D. Germline V lookup: CDR1 WSHSY, CDR2 SAAADI. The V end lost 2 bases, the J end lost 3 bases, and 4 bases lay between the germline ends. CDR3 size: 12 residues. CDR3 nucleotides: TGCGCCAGCAGTGAGACAGAAGAGACCCAGTACTTC. It specifies CASSETEETQYF.

The V gene is TRBV13, the J gene TRBJ2-1; 7 bases fit TRBD1. This CDR3 is 16 amino acids long. Trimming cost V 2 bases and J 1 base; bases outside gene matches: 5. CDR1 and CDR2 (germline): PRHDT, FYEKMQ (reference sequence). The CDR3 here is CASSLPGTESYNEQFF. CDR3 in DNA: TGTGCCAGCAGCTTACCTGGGACAGAGTCCTACAATGAGCAGTTCTTC.

This clonotype was observed at least ten times. The chain combines TRBV6-1 with TRBJ2-2, with D perhaps matching TRBD1 (6 bases). In germline, CDR1 is MNHNS, CDR2 SASEGT. The CDR3 has 17 amino acids. V shed 6 bases and J shed 1 base, with 18 bases lying between them. The CDR3 DNA reads TGTGCCAGCAGCAGGGACACGGACTCGTGGAACACCGGGGAGCTGTTTTTT. Translation: CASSRDTDSWNTGELFF.

This clonotype was detected many times. The rearrangement uses TRBV5-8 and TRBJ2-3, with 13 bases that match TRBD2. Germline V gene data show CDR1 as SGHTS and CDR2 as YDEGEE. V shed 4 bases and J 0 bases; nucleotides not matched to a gene: 2. The CDR3 is made up of 16 amino acids. DNA for the CDR3: TGTGCCAGCAGCCGGGGACTAGCGGGAAGCACAGATACGCAGTATTTT. This codes for CASSRGLAGSTDTQYF.

In its sample, this clonotype was seen many times. J is TRBJ1-3 and V is TRBV27, with 9 bases that match TRBD1. The CDR3 extends over 16 amino acids. The germline V gene has CDR1 MNHEY and CDR2 SMNVEV (reference sequence). V lost 4 bases to trimming and J lost 2 bases; unmatched junction nucleotides: 6. This CDR3 reads CASSSLTGGPGNTIYF. The CDR3, as DNA: TGTGCCAGCAGTTCGCTGACAGGGGGACCTGGAAACACCATATATTTT.

This clonotype was found a few times. The chain links TRBV11-2 to TRBJ1-5, with a tentative D call TRBD1 (5 bases). Trimming removed 4 bases at V and 0 bases at J, with 13 bases between. This CDR3 is built from 16 residues. Germline V CDR1 and CDR2: SGHAT, FQNNGV. The CDR3 DNA sequence: TGTGCCAGCAGCTCGGCCGGGGGAGATAGCAATCAGCCCCAGCATTTT. This translates into CASSSAGGDSNQPQHF.

Ten or more counts support this clonotype. J is TRBJ1-1 and V is TRBV18, with D uncertain. This CDR3 region has 15 residues. Looked up from germline, CDR1 is KGHSH and CDR2 is LQKENI. Trimming removed 2 bases at V and 1 base at J, with 11 bases between. The CDR3 region is CASSPGVHKNTEAFF. The DNA for the CDR3 is TGTGCCAGCTCACCAGGTGTCCACAAGAACACTGAAGCTTTCTTT.

About this clonotype itself: This sequence may be a read error, since a much larger clone differs from it by one base. The chain employs TRBV5-6 and TRBJ1-1, with D hard to call. Per the germline V gene, CDR1 is SGHDT and CDR2 is YYEEEE. Between the trimmed V and J ends, which lost 1 base and 4 bases, there was a span of 11 bases. The CDR3 is 14 amino acids. The CDR3 reads CASSLPETGTEAFF. CDR3 coding DNA: TGTGCCAGCAGCTTGCCGGAGACCGGCACTGAAGCTTTCTTT.

This clonotype was observed a handful of times. Being one base from a much bigger clone, this may be a read error. The CDR3 does not close with the conserved phenylalanine or tryptophan, likely indicating a read error. The chain employs TRBV20-1 and TRBJ2-1, with TRBD1 matching over 11 bases. V dropped 1 base and J dropped 6; count of bases not matched to a gene: 5. This CDR3 is built from 15 residues. From germline, CDR1 is DFQATT and CDR2 SNEGSKA (reference sequence). The CDR3 sequence: CSARGADRGLNEQFV. CDR3 DNA: TGCAGTGCTAGAGGAGCGGACAGGGGGCTCAATGAGCAGTTCGTC.

This clonotype was seen at least ten times. The chain has TRBV7-9 and TRBJ2-3; the match to TRBD2 covers 10 bases. V lost 3 bases and J lost 6; bases outside the gene matches: 9. The germline gives CDR1 SEHNR, CDR2 FQNEAQ (reference sequence). CDR3 size: 16 residues. The CDR3 region has the DNA TGTGCCAGCAGCTTGGTTCTAGCGGGGGCAGGGGATACGCAGTATTTT. Translating it yields CASSLVLAGAGDTQYF.

This clonotype was seen many times. V is TRBV18 and J is TRBJ1-4; possibly TRBD1 for D (5 bases). V was shortened by 3 bases and J by 6 bases, with 11 bases between the two germline ends. The CDR3 has 14 residues. Germline V gives CDR1 KGHSH, CDR2 LQKENI. The CDR3 region is CASSPGTGDEKLFF. The CDR3 DNA reads TGTGCCAGCTCACCTGGGACGGGTGATGAAAAACTGTTTTTT.

The chain recombines TRBV6-2 or TRBV6-3 with TRBJ2-7; 8 bases align to TRBD2. From germline, CDR1 is MNHEY and CDR2 SVGEGT. The CDR3 sequence is 14 residues long. The V gene end was trimmed by 6 bases and the J gene end by 2 bases; junction bases not matched to a gene: 6. CDR3 nucleotide sequence: TGTGCCAGCAGAACCGGGGGGGCAACCTACGAGCAGTACTTC. It codes for CASRTGGATYEQYF.

This clonotype was found many times. The chain couples TRBV12-3 or TRBV12-4 to TRBJ2-7, with 7 bases identical to TRBD1. Trimming took 0 bases from V and 0 from J; bases not matched to a gene: 2. The length of the CDR3 is 15 residues. The DNA for the CDR3 is TGTGCCAGCAGTTTAGCTTGGGACAGCTCCTACGAGCAGTACTTC. As protein: CASSLAWDSSYEQYF.

This clonotype was detected ten times or more. V gene TRBV9 combines with J gene TRBJ2-1; possibly TRBD2 for D (7 bases). The germline V gene encodes CDR1 SGDLS and CDR2 YYNGEE. The germline V and J ends were trimmed by 3 bases and 2 bases, with 27 bases remaining between them. The CDR3 covers 20 residues. The CDR3 DNA reads as TGTGCCAGCAGCGGTAGTGGATGGGGGGGGCCTACCTCTACCTACAATGAGCAGTTCTTC. Translating it yields CASSGSGWGGPTSTYNEQFF.

Concerning this clonotype: Since the CDR3 does not end with the conserved phenylalanine or tryptophan, this likely comes from a read error. The V gene is TRBV6-1, the J gene TRBJ1-1; 7 bases fit TRBD1. Germline V gene sequence: CDR1 MNHNS, CDR2 SASEGT. With 7 bases clipped from V and 1 base from J, the junction kept 6 bases outside the gene matches. The CDR3 is 14 amino acids. CDR3 loop: CASTPGQSNTEAFS. The CDR3 DNA follows: TGTGCCAGCACTCCGGGACAGTCGAACACTGAAGCTTTCTCT.

This clonotype was seen repeatedly, ten times or more. The V gene is TRBV3-1, the J gene TRBJ2-7; unclear D gene. Trimming cost V 1 base and J 4 bases, with 5 bases left between them. Germline V lookup: CDR1 LGHDT, CDR2 YNNKEL (reference sequence). The CDR3 has 12 amino acids. This CDR3 reads CASSQVGYEQYF. The CDR3 nucleotides read TGTGCCAGCAGCCAAGTCGGATACGAGCAGTACTTC.

This clonotype was counted a few times. The CDR3 loop reads CASTLRGSKNIQYF. The CDR3 region has the DNA TGTGCCAGTACCCTACGGGGATCCAAAAACATTCAGTACTTC. This chain joins TRBV19 and TRBJ2-4; possible D gene TRBD2, 5 bases. Trimming stripped 7 bases from V and 2 bases from J, with 12 bases between. Germline CDR1 LNHDA, CDR2 SQIVND (reference sequence). The CDR3 runs 14 residues.

The sample holds many counts of this clonotype. The chain has TRBV9 and TRBJ2-1; 14 positions agree with TRBD2. The CDR3 has 15 amino acids. Germline CDR1 reads SGDLS; CDR2 reads YYNGEE. V lost 0 bases to trimming and J lost 9 bases; unmatched junction nucleotides: 2. For the CDR3, the DNA is TGTGCCAGCAGCGTAGTCGGGACTAGCGGGGGTGAGCAGTTCTTC. Protein: CASSVVGTSGGEQFF.

In this sample, this clonotype turned up many times. This chain uses TRBV6-1 with TRBJ2-7; possible D gene TRBD2, 6 bases. Germline CDR1 and CDR2: MNHNS and SASEGT. The CDR3 length is 15 residues. Trimming left V 4 bases short and J 2 bases short, with 15 bases between. The CDR3 here is CASSALGLPPYEQYF. In DNA form, the CDR3 reads TGTGCCAGCAGTGCCCTCGGACTACCTCCCTACGAGCAGTACTTC.

This clonotype was found many times. The chain carries TRBV10-3 and TRBJ2-5, with 9 bases fitting TRBD1. The CDR3 consists of 13 residues. J lost 4 bases, V lost 9 bases, and 6 bases had no gene match. Germline CDR1 ENHRY, CDR2 SYGVKD. The DNA of the CDR3 is TGTGCCATTCAACAGGGGGCTCGAGAGACCCAGTACTTC. Translation gives CAIQQGARETQYF.

This clonotype was detected once. This sequence may be a read error, since a much larger clone differs from it by one base. The chain uses TRBV7-8 and TRBJ1-1, with D maybe TRBD1 (6 bases). Germline CDR1 and CDR2: SGHVS and FQNEAQ. The CDR3 extends over 13 amino acids. CDR3 DNA sequence: TGTGTCAGCAGCTTAGTAAGGACAGAAAAAGCTTTCTTT. Protein product: CVSSLVRTEKAFF.

This clonotype was counted many times. Here the CDR3 reads CASSLPREDATNEKLFF. The CDR3 DNA reads TGCGCCAGCAGCTTGCCTCGGGAGGACGCAACTAATGAAAAACTGTTTTTT. The chain carries TRBV5-1 and TRBJ1-4; no definite D call. Deletions cut 1 base from V and 0 bases from J, with 13 bases between. In germline, CDR1 is SGHRS, CDR2 YFSETQ. CDR3 length: 17 residues. The full variable domain, rest sourced from reference TRBV5-1 and TRBJ1-4, is KAGVTQTPRYLIKTRGQQVTLSCSPISGHRSVSWYQQTPGQGLQFLFEYFSETQRNKGNFPGRFSGRQFSNSRSEMNVSTLELGDSALYLCASSLPREDATNEKLFFGSGTQLSVL.